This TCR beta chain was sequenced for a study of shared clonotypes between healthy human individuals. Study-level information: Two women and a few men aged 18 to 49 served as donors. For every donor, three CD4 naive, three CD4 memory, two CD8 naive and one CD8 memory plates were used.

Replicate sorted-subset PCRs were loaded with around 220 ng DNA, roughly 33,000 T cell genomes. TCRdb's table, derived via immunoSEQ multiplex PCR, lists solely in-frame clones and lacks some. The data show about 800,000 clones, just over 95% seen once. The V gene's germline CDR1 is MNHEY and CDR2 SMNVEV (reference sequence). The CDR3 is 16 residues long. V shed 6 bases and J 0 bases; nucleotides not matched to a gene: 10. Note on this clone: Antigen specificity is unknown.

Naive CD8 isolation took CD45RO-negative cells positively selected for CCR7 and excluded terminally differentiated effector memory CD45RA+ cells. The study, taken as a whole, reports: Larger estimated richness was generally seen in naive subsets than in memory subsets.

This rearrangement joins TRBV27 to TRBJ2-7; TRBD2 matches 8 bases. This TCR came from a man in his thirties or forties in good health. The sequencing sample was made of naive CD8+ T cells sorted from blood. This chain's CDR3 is CASSKRFGGASYEQYF. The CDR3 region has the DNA TGTGCCAGCAGCAAGCGTTTCGGGGGGGCCTCCTACGAGCAGTACTTC.